These 22 T cell receptor beta chains share one sample of origin, sequenced in a study of T cells expressing NK-cell markers. Following a re-call of the 5' RACE reads, TCRdb has one entry per CDR3 protein and lacks DNA. The listing records around 280,000 distinct CDR3 sequences. The sequencing sample was made of blood T cells: a sorted CD56 or NKG2C T cell subset, CD4+ or CD8+ T cells, or bulk PBMC T cells (not recorded which). These receptors all stem from a man aged 18-30 years in good health.

The rearrangement uses TRBV10-3 and TRBJ1-5; no DNA is available, so the TRBD1 call from TCRdb remains unchecked. This CDR3 spans 16 amino acids. Germline CDR1 ENHRY, CDR2 SYGVKD. This CDR3 is CAISPGQGTFNQPQHF.

This sequence joins TRBV6-1 and TRBJ2-5; TCRdb selects TRBD1, and the lack of DNA leaves this call unchecked. From germline, CDR1 is MNHNS and CDR2 SASEGT. CDR3 length: 13 residues. Here the CDR3 reads CASSGTWGETQYF.

J is TRBJ2-1 and V is TRBV12-3 or TRBV12-4; TCRdb outputs TRBD2, but without DNA this stays unchecked. The CDR3 extends over 15 amino acids. The CDR3 sequence is CASTREVGRENEQFF.

This chain connects TRBV12-3 or TRBV12-4 to TRBJ2-3; the D call from TCRdb, TRBD2, cannot be confirmed without DNA. There are 15 residues in the CDR3. CDR3: CASSLGREGPYTQYF.

This chain uses TRBV7-3 with TRBJ2-5; TCRdb reports TRBD1, a call that lacks DNA to check it against. The germline CDR1 and CDR2 sequences are SGHTA and FQGTGA. The length of the CDR3 is 15 residues. The CDR3 spells CASSPGTTYQETQYF.

The chain is built from TRBV24-1 and TRBJ2-3; TCRdb returns TRBD1, unconfirmable since there is no DNA. Germline V lookup: CDR1 KGHDR, CDR2 SFDVKD. This CDR3 region has 16 residues. The chain's CDR3 is CATSDITGMGTDTQYF.

This chain joins TRBV24-1 and TRBJ2-5; the D gene TCRdb calls, TRBD2, cannot be checked with no DNA. Germline CDR1 and CDR2: KGHDR and SFDVKD. This CDR3 contains 17 residues. This CDR3 is CATSDLRDSALVETQYF.

The J gene is TRBJ1-1, the V gene TRBV7-9; the D call from TCRdb, TRBD1, cannot be confirmed without DNA. Per germline, CDR1 SEHNR and CDR2 FQNEAQ (reference sequence). The CDR3 has 15 amino acids. CDR3 region: CASTPQGNLVAEAFF.

The rearrangement joins TRBV19 to TRBJ2-7. Looked up from germline, CDR1 is LNHDA and CDR2 is SQIVND (reference sequence). The CDR3 extends over 14 amino acids. The CDR3 protein is CASSIPGGPLEQYF.

The chain couples TRBV12-3 or TRBV12-4 to TRBJ1-1. The CDR3 has 12 amino acids. CDR3 in amino acids: CASKMPNTEAFF.

V and J are TRBV18 and TRBJ2-1. Per the germline V gene, CDR1 is KGHSH and CDR2 is LQKENI. This CDR3 has 15 residues. CDR3 loop: CASSPPSKGYNEQFF. The entire variable domain, with the rest obtained from reference TRBV18 and TRBJ2-1, is as follows: NAGVMQNPRHLVRRRGQEARLRCSPMKGHSHVYWYRQLPEEGLKFMVYLQKENIIDESGMPKERFSAEFPKEGPSILRIQQVVRGDSAAYFCASSPPSKGYNEQFFGPGTRLTVL.

The chain joins TRBV18 to TRBJ2-3; TCRdb selects TRBD1, and the lack of DNA leaves this call unchecked. The germline V gene has CDR1 KGHSH and CDR2 LQKENI. CDR3 size: 13 residues. The CDR3 region is CASSPPPGDTQYF.

The chain has TRBV11-3 and TRBJ1-2; the TCRdb D gene call, TRBD1, has no DNA to confirm it. CDR1 and CDR2 from the germline V gene are SGHNT and YENEEA. The CDR3 loop spans 15 amino acids. The CDR3 here is CASPHSPGRNYGYTF.

CDR3 residues: CATSEVAGGADTQYF. This chain connects TRBV24-1 to TRBJ2-3; TCRdb lists TRBD2, though no DNA is available to test this call. This CDR3 region has 15 residues. CDR1 KGHDR and CDR2 SFDVKD come from the germline V gene.

The chain joins TRBV12-3 or TRBV12-4 to TRBJ2-1. CDR3 length: 11 residues. The CDR3 reads CASSFVDSEFF.

This chain joins TRBV21-1 and TRBJ2-1; there is no DNA to check the TCRdb D call of TRBD2. TRBV21-1 is recorded as a pseudogene. CDR3 size: 15 residues. The CDR3 reads CASSKVASGSVEQFF.

V usage is TRBV20-1 and J usage is TRBJ2-7; TCRdb outputs TRBD1, but without DNA this stays unchecked. This CDR3 region has 15 residues. Per germline, CDR1 DFQATT and CDR2 SNEGSKA (reference sequence). The CDR3 sequence is CSARDEDRGDYEQYF.

The V call is TRBV29-1, the J call TRBJ2-5; there is no DNA to check the TCRdb D call of TRBD2. The germline V gene encodes CDR1 SQVTM and CDR2 ANQGSEA. This CDR3 is 12 amino acids long. The CDR3 protein is CSVAGSQETQYF.

The V call is TRBV12-3 or TRBV12-4, the J call TRBJ2-1; TCRdb proposes TRBD2, but this gene call is untestable without DNA. The CDR3 is made up of 14 amino acids. The CDR3 loop is CASTGAGNYNEQFF.

The CDR3 loop is CASSRGISPLGETQYF. The chain has TRBV6-1 and TRBJ2-5; TCRdb designates TRBD2, a call that cannot be tested without DNA. CDR1 and CDR2 (germline): MNHNS, SASEGT. This CDR3 comprises 16 residues.

The rearrangement joins TRBV11-2 to TRBJ2-3. CDR1 and CDR2 (germline): SGHAT, FQNNGV. The CDR3 spans 13 residues. The CDR3: CASSRMILATQYF.

The chain links TRBV20-1 to TRBJ1-1. The CDR3 is 14 residues long. Germline CDR1 and CDR2: DFQATT and SNEGSKA (reference sequence). CDR3 loop: CSASIGGRNTEAFF.